This T cell receptor beta chain was captured in a study of blood T cells in healthy people across ages. Notes on the study in general: While age rose, TCR beta diversity per million T cells dropped in a roughly linear way.

The V and J ends lost 3 bases and 2 bases respectively, with 10 bases between them. This CDR3 contains 13 residues. The germline gives CDR1 DFQATT, CDR2 SNEGSKA (reference sequence). Isolated per sample were at least 7 million PBMCs. As concerns this clonotype: What it binds is not known.

Primed by a sample-barcoded 5' primer and a J-beta primer mix, a second PCR proceeded for about 7 to 11 cycles. TCRdb itself ran the 5' RACE reads through MiXCR, one entry per CDR3 protein. The sample yields fewer than 2 million distinct CDR3 sequences, roughly two fifths seen once. This receptor was taken from a human donor in good health. The sequenced material came from blood. The chain uses TRBV20-1 and TRBJ1-2, with D maybe TRBD1 (6 bases). CDR3 region: CSASDRSNYGYTF. The DNA for the CDR3 is TGCAGTGCTAGCGACAGGTCAAACTATGGCTACACCTTC.